The 28 T cell receptor beta chains below were found in one sample sequenced in a study of control samples from healthy donors and cancer patients. Profiled with immunoSEQ multiplex PCR; TCRdb holds only in-frame clones, not every one. The data show roughly 52,000 clones, with 90% to 95% seen just once and about 2.4% held by the top ten. The material sequenced was blood. The receptors come from a man aged 25 to 40 in good health.

V is TRBV28 and J is TRBJ2-2; 11 nucleotides line up with TRBD1. V lost 6 bases to trimming and J lost 3 bases; unmatched junction nucleotides: 3. CDR1 and CDR2 (germline): MDHEN, SYDVKM. The CDR3 has 15 residues. CDR3 DNA sequence: TGTGCCAGCAGGCCGGGACAGGGGGACACCGGGGAGCTGTTTTTT. Amino acid sequence: CASRPGQGDTGELFF.

The chain uses TRBV5-1 and TRBJ2-5; 7 bases match TRBD1. Per the germline V gene, CDR1 is SGHRS and CDR2 is YFSETQ. The CDR3 runs 13 residues. Losses at the gene ends were 2 bases for V and 3 bases for J; bases not matched to a gene: 1. The CDR3 DNA reads as TGCGCCAGCAGCTTCGGGACAGAAGAGACCCAGTACTTC. Translating it yields CASSFGTEETQYF.

The V and J genes are TRBV27 and TRBJ2-6, with D hard to call. The CDR3 is made up of 15 amino acids. Trimming shortened V by 2 bases and J by 4 bases, and 9 bases separated the two germline ends. Germline CDR1 is MNHEY and CDR2 is SMNVEV (reference sequence). DNA for the CDR3: TGTGCCAGCAGTTTAAACGGTAGGGGGGCCAACGTCCTGACTTTC. Amino acid sequence: CASSLNGRGANVLTF.

The chain joins TRBV14 to TRBJ1-2, with 9 bases fitting TRBD1. The germline V gene has CDR1 SGHDN and CDR2 FVKESK. The CDR3 runs 18 residues. J gave up 4 bases and V 0 bases, and 12 bases lay outside the gene matches. CDR3 amino acids: CASSQDLATGGWSYGYTF. The CDR3 region has the DNA TGTGCCAGCAGCCAAGATCTTGCGACAGGGGGATGGAGCTATGGCTACACCTTC.

The table lists this clone with a count of one. This chain links TRBV4-1 with TRBJ2-5; D is uncertain. The germline CDR1 and CDR2 sequences are MGHRA and YSYEKL. The V gene lost 1 base and the J gene lost 5 bases, with 14 bases spanning the gap. The CDR3 length is 15 residues. The CDR3 nucleotides read TGCGCCAGCAGCCAAGTTGCCAACACGGTGGAGACCCAGTACTTC. Amino acids: CASSQVANTVETQYF.

V usage is TRBV27 and J usage is TRBJ1-5; D is undetermined. The length of the CDR3 is 16 residues. In germline, CDR1 is MNHEY, CDR2 SMNVEV (reference sequence). Deletions cut 1 base from V and 6 bases from J, with 16 bases between. Written as DNA, the CDR3 is TGTGCCAGCAGTTTATTCCGGGAAGGGAGTAGTCAGCCCCAGCATTTT. Protein product: CASSLFREGSSQPQHF.

The chain links TRBV7-3 to TRBJ2-5, with D possibly TRBD2 on 7 matching bases. The CDR3 is 15 amino acids. V lost 0 bases to trimming and J lost 4 bases, with 12 bases between them. Germline CDR1 SGHTA, CDR2 FQGTGA. Written as DNA, the CDR3 is TGTGCCAGCAGCTTAACGGCGGGGGCCCGAGAGACCCAGTACTTC. This codes for CASSLTAGARETQYF.

The V and J genes are TRBV28 and TRBJ1-5; 8 nucleotides agree with TRBD1. This CDR3 contains 14 residues. Germline V gives CDR1 MDHEN, CDR2 SYDVKM. The junction had 1 base not matched to a gene; V was cut back by 0 bases and J by 6 bases. The CDR3 sequence is CASSLWDRAQPQHF. CDR3 coding DNA: TGTGCCAGCAGTTTATGGGACAGGGCTCAGCCCCAGCATTTT. Full variable domain (outside the CDR3, taken from reference TRBV28 and TRBJ1-5): DVKVTQSSRYLVKRTGEKVFLECVQDMDHENMFWYRQDPGLGLRLIYFSYDVKMKEKGDIPEGYSVSREKKERFSLILESASTNQTSMYLCASSLWDRAQPQHFGDGTRLSIL.

The chain carries TRBV7-9 and TRBJ1-6; D is perhaps TRBD1 (5 bases). V lost 1 base, J lost 7 bases, and 11 bases lay in between. The CDR3 spans 15 residues. Germline V CDR1 and CDR2: SEHNR, FQNEAQ (reference sequence). CDR3: CASSLGGTPNSPLHF. DNA of the CDR3: TGTGCCAGCAGCTTAGGTGGGACTCCGAATTCACCCCTCCACTTT. Based on the CDR3 plus reference TRBV7-9 and TRBJ1-6, the full variable domain is DTGVSQNPRHKITKRGQNVTFRCDPISEHNRLYWYRQTLGQGPEFLTYFQNEAQLEKSRLLSDRFSAERPKGSFSTLEIQRTEQGDSAMYLCASSLGGTPNSPLHFGNGTRLTVT.

This chain joins TRBV12-1 and TRBJ2-1. TRBV12-1 is marked as a pseudogene. The CDR3 is made up of 15 amino acids. The CDR3 DNA is TGTGCCAGCAGCCCTCGGGTGACATCCTACAATGAGCAGTTCTTC. Protein: CASSPRVTSYNEQFF.

The CDR3 DNA reads as TGTGCCATCAGTGTAGCGGGACCCCTAGGCAATGAGCAGTTCTTC. Translation: CAISVAGPLGNEQFF. This chain connects TRBV10-3 to TRBJ2-1, with TRBD2 identical over 8 bases. The CDR3 spans 15 residues. The germline V gene encodes CDR1 ENHRY and CDR2 SYGVKD. The ends lost 4 bases at V and 6 bases at J; junction bases unmatched: 8.

This chain connects TRBV27 to TRBJ2-3; TRBD2 matches at 10 bases. Germline CDR1 is MNHEY and CDR2 is SMNVEV (reference sequence). V lost 5 bases, J lost 5 bases, and 10 bases stayed unmatched. The CDR3 length is 16 residues. CDR3 sequence (DNA): TGTGCCAGCAGTGGAGCGGGAGGGCCTGTACAAGATACGCAGTATTTT. It codes for CASSGAGGPVQDTQYF.

A few counts support this clone. Other nucleotide sequences in the sample specify the same CDR3. This chain links TRBV19 with TRBJ1-2, with D unclear. With 3 bases removed from V and 4 bases from J, the gap between germline ends came to 9 bases. This CDR3 is built from 13 residues. Germline loops: CDR1 LNHDA, CDR2 SQIVND (reference sequence). CDR3 protein: CASSISGFYGYTF. The CDR3 DNA reads TGTGCCAGTAGTATTAGCGGATTCTATGGCTACACCTTC.

V gene TRBV15 combines with J gene TRBJ1-5; D unclear. The CDR3 runs to 19 residues. Deletions cut 1 base from V and 0 bases from J, with 19 bases between. Germline loops: CDR1 LNHNV, CDR2 YYDKDF (reference sequence). For the CDR3, the DNA is TGTGCCACCAGCAGAGGATCTGGTGGTAGGGCCCATAGCAATCAGCCCCAGCATTTT. Its protein product is CATSRGSGGRAHSNQPQHF.

The chain is built from TRBV7-8 and TRBJ2-7; 11 bases line up with TRBD2. The CDR3 totals 16 residues. The V and J ends lost 4 bases and 1 base, in that order; junction bases with no gene match: 6. Looked up from germline, CDR1 is SGHVS and CDR2 is FQNEAQ. The CDR3 nucleotides are TGTGCCAGCAGCTCCCGGACTAGCGGGCGTTCCTACGAGCAGTACTTC. This gives the protein CASSSRTSGRSYEQYF.

This clone was recorded only once. This chain uses TRBV23-1 with TRBJ1-3; 11 bases map to TRBD1. TRBV23-1 is marked as an open reading frame, function uncertain. The CDR3 runs 16 residues. J lost 2 bases, V lost 6 bases, and 6 bases had no gene match. CDR3 in amino acids: CASRQGQGAPGNTIYF. DNA of the CDR3: TGCGCCAGCAGGCAAGGACAGGGGGCGCCTGGAAACACCATATATTTT.

This clone was detected only once. The genes are TRBV11-2 and TRBJ1-5; the D is unclear. The germline gives CDR1 SGHAT, CDR2 FQNNGV. The CDR3 totals 13 residues. Trimming cost V 1 base and J 5 bases, with 6 bases left between them. The chain's CDR3 is CASSLVGDQPQHF. The DNA for the CDR3 is TGTGCCAGCAGCTTAGTCGGCGATCAGCCCCAGCATTTT. Drawing the rest from reference TRBV11-2 and TRBJ1-5, the complete variable domain is EAGVAQSPRYKIIEKRQSVAFWCNPISGHATLYWYQQILGQGPKLLIQFQNNGVVDDSQLPKDRFSAERLKGVDSTLKIQPAKLEDSAVYLCASSLVGDQPQHFGDGTRLSIL.

The chain is built from TRBV6-2 or TRBV6-3 and TRBJ2-1, with D possibly matching TRBD1 (5 bases). There are 15 residues in the CDR3. CDR1 MNHEY and CDR2 SVGEGT come from the germline V gene. With 4 bases removed from V and 5 bases from J, the gap between germline ends came to 15 bases. The CDR3 region is CASSSSDSPNNEQFF. The DNA for the CDR3 is TGTGCCAGCAGTTCCTCAGACAGTCCCAACAATGAGCAGTTCTTC.

This clone occurred a few times. The V call is TRBV28, the J call TRBJ1-6; D unclear. V was clipped by 3 bases and J by 10 bases, with 13 bases between them. Germline-derived CDR1 and CDR2 are MDHEN and SYDVKM. The CDR3 loop spans 14 amino acids. The CDR3 DNA is TGTGCCAGCAGTTTTCGACCGCTTCAGTCACCCCTCCACTTT. Translating gives CASSFRPLQSPLHF.

The chain employs TRBV23-1 and TRBJ1-4; D perhaps matches TRBD1 (6 bases). TRBV23-1 qualifies as an ORF whose function is uncertain. This CDR3 region has 16 residues. The germline V and J ends were trimmed by 0 bases and 5 bases, with 13 bases remaining between them. CDR3: CASSQSGRGGNEKLFF. CDR3 DNA: TGCGCCAGCAGTCAATCGGGACGGGGGGGCAATGAAAAACTGTTTTTT.

This chain uses TRBV6-5 with TRBJ1-2, with TRBD1 identical over 7 bases. This CDR3 has 15 residues. Trimming cost V 5 bases and J 5 bases; bases outside gene matches: 11. CDR1 is MNHEY, CDR2 SVGAGI, per germline. The CDR3 reads CASSIMDRTSYGYTF. The CDR3 DNA sequence: TGTGCCAGCAGTATTATGGACAGGACGAGTTATGGCTACACCTTC.

This chain uses TRBV11-3 with TRBJ2-1, with 9 bases identical to TRBD2. The CDR3 loop spans 13 amino acids. The junction had 2 bases not matched to a gene; V was cut back by 5 bases and J by 6 bases. Germline assignment: CDR1 SGHNT and CDR2 YENEEA. CDR3 DNA: TGTGCCAGCAGCCGTAGCGGGAGCAATGAGCAGTTCTTC. Translation gives CASSRSGSNEQFF.

The rearrangement uses TRBV7-2 and TRBJ2-5, with 7 bases matching TRBD1. Germline V CDR1 and CDR2: SGHTA, FQGNSA. There are 15 residues in the CDR3. The V gene end was trimmed by 5 bases and the J gene end by 2 bases; junction bases not matched to a gene: 8. DNA for the CDR3: TGTGCCAGCAGCCGCGCGACAGGGCCACAAGAGACCCAGTACTTC. Residues: CASSRATGPQETQYF.

The rearrangement uses TRBV3-1 (or the pseudogene TRBV3-2) and TRBJ2-7; a possible D gene is TRBD1 (6 bases). Looked up from germline, CDR1 is LGHDT and CDR2 is YNNKEL (reference sequence). This CDR3 spans 15 amino acids. Trimming pared 5 bases from V and 0 bases from J, leaving 14 bases between. The CDR3 region is CASSRAVGGSYEQYF. The CDR3 DNA follows: TGTGCCAGCAGCAGAGCGGTAGGGGGCTCCTACGAGCAGTACTTC.

For the CDR3, the DNA is TGCGCCAGCAGCTTGAGTGGGACTGACTACGAGCAGTACTTC. Translating it yields CASSLSGTDYEQYF. This rearrangement joins TRBV5-1 to TRBJ2-7, with TRBD2 as a possible D gene (6 bases). CDR1 is SGHRS, CDR2 YFSETQ, per germline. This CDR3 comprises 14 residues. The germline V and J ends were trimmed by 1 base and 3 bases, with 11 bases remaining between them.

This sequence joins TRBV18 and TRBJ1-5, with D possibly TRBD1 on 6 matching bases. This CDR3 region has 15 residues. Germline assignment: CDR1 KGHSH and CDR2 LQKENI. Trimming shortened V by 2 bases and J by 7 bases, and 15 bases separated the two germline ends. The CDR3 is CASSPVEGGKQPQHF. The CDR3 coding sequence is TGTGCCAGCTCACCAGTGGAAGGGGGGAAGCAGCCCCAGCATTTT.

This clone occurred once. The V and J genes are TRBV5-5 and TRBJ1-5, with a possible D match to TRBD1 (5 bases). The V and J ends lost 0 bases and 1 base respectively, with 8 bases between them. CDR1 SGHKS and CDR2 YYEKEE come from the germline V gene (reference sequence). The CDR3 is 15 residues long. Here the CDR3 reads CASSLGGASNQPQHF. The CDR3 region has the DNA TGTGCCAGCAGCTTGGGAGGGGCGAGCAATCAGCCCCAGCATTTT.

V usage is TRBV30 and J usage is TRBJ2-3, with D uncertain. The CDR3 runs 12 residues. V gave up 4 bases and J gave up 0 bases, with 5 bases separating them. Germline CDR1 reads GTSNPN; CDR2 reads SVGIG (reference sequence). In nucleotides, the CDR3 is TGTGCCTGGACTCCTAGCACAGATACGCAGTATTTT. Translation gives CAWTPSTDTQYF. The whole variable domain, filled in from reference TRBV30 and TRBJ2-3, reads SQTIHQWPATLVQPVGSPLSLECTVEGTSNPNLYWYRQAAGRGLQLLFYSVGIGQISSEVPQNLSASRPQDRQFILSSKKLLLSDSGFYLCAWTPSTDTQYFGPGTRLTVL.